This record looks at one T cell receptor beta chain sequence and its context. The entry originates in a study of Tregs in tolerant kidney transplant recipients. Profiling relied on immunoSEQ multiplex PCR, and the TCRdb table lists in-frame clones only, not all of them. The profile shows about 110,000 clones, 90% of them singletons. Unmatched junction bases numbered 0, after V lost 2 bases and J lost 2 bases. This CDR3 region has 15 residues. CDR1 and CDR2 (germline): MNHEY, SVGAGI. V is TRBV6-5 and J is TRBJ1-4; 9 bases agree with TRBD1. This clonotype originated in a human donor who received a combined kidney and bone marrow transplant. The material was CD4+ T cells from blood, obtained before the transplant. The CDR3: CASSYGQGTNEKLFF. The CDR3 DNA sequence: TGTGCCAGCAGTTACGGACAGGGGACTAATGAAAAACTGTTTTTT.